These 11 T cell receptor beta chains were sequenced from one sample in a study of CD8+CD57+ T cells in acquired aplastic anemia. In patients chosen for sequencing, flow cytometry had shown CD8+CD57+ cell expansion. The use of genomic DNA as template underpinned the TCR beta VDJ and CDR3 profiling. TCRdb recomputed calls from the reads with MiXCR, one row per CDR3 protein. The table records 310,000 or so distinct CDR3 sequences, 56% of them present only once. Specimen: sorted CD4+, CD8+, or CD8+CD57+ T cells (not recorded which) from PBMCs. The receptors come from a human donor with aplastic anemia.

This sequence joins TRBV5-1 and TRBJ1-1, with D perhaps matching TRBD1 (5 bases). V was shortened by 6 bases and J by 3 bases, with 18 bases between the two germline ends. The CDR3 consists of 15 residues. CDR1 is SGHRS and CDR2 is YFSETQ in the germline V gene. The CDR3 region has the DNA TGCGCCAGCACCCTTGATCGGGGGAGGGACACTGAAGCTTTCTTT. Its translation is CASTLDRGRDTEAFF.

This clonotype occurred many times. This chain joins TRBV5-8 and TRBJ2-1; 7 bases are a match to TRBD2. The ends lost 3 bases at V and 7 bases at J; junction bases unmatched: 4. CDR1 is SGHTS and CDR2 is YDEGEE in the germline V gene. CDR3 size: 13 residues. CDR3 nucleotides: TGTGCCAGCAGCTGGGGGGGGAGAAATGAGCAGTTCTTC. Translation gives CASSWGGRNEQFF.

Note on this clonotype: An end of the junction differs from the germline gene, which may be a read error. The chain recombines TRBV24-1 with TRBJ2-3; 10 nucleotides agree with TRBD1. Germline V gives CDR1 KGHDR, CDR2 SFDVKD. This CDR3 comprises 15 residues. The CDR3: CATSDGTGVTDAQYF. In DNA form, the CDR3 reads TGTGCCACCAGTGATGGGACAGGGGTCACAGATGCGCAGTATTTT.

V gene TRBV19 combines with J gene TRBJ1-4; D is perhaps TRBD1 (6 bases). V was clipped by 6 bases and J by 6 bases, with 14 bases between them. The CDR3 spans 14 residues. CDR1 LNHDA and CDR2 SQIVND come from the germline V gene (reference sequence). CDR3: CASSHLEGDEKLFF. The DNA of the CDR3 is TGTGCCAGTAGCCACTTAGAGGGGGATGAAAAACTGTTTTTT. The complete variable domain, with remaining parts taken from reference TRBV19 and TRBJ1-4, reads DGGITQSPKYLFRKEGQNVTLSCEQNLNHDAMYWYRQDPGQGLRLIYYSQIVNDFQKGDIAEGYSVSREKKESFPLTVTSAQKNPTAFYLCASSHLEGDEKLFFGSGTQLSVL.

The chain combines TRBV6-5 with TRBJ2-7; D perhaps matches TRBD1 (5 bases). The CDR3 loop spans 16 amino acids. The ends were cut back, 2 bases at V and 2 bases at J, with 16 bases in the middle. Looked up from germline, CDR1 is MNHEY and CDR2 is SVGAGI. DNA for the CDR3: TGTGCCAGCAGTTACAGTTCAGGTGGGGCAGCCTACGAGCAGTACTTC. Its translation: CASSYSSGGAAYEQYF.

This rearrangement joins TRBV2 to TRBJ2-2, with unresolved D. Germline V gene data show CDR1 as SNHLY and CDR2 as FYNNEI. V gave up 4 bases and J gave up 9 bases, with 6 bases separating them. The CDR3 has 11 amino acids. CDR3 residues: CASSVARELFF. As DNA, the CDR3 is TGTGCCAGCAGTGTGGCACGGGAGCTGTTTTTT.

There are many counts of this clonotype. V gene TRBV20-1 combines with J gene TRBJ2-3; 8 bases map to TRBD2. Germline CDR1 is DFQATT and CDR2 is SNEGSKA (reference sequence). V dropped 6 bases and J dropped 3; count of bases not matched to a gene: 8. The CDR3 spans 14 residues. The CDR3 loop reads CSAGGGRSTDTQYF. DNA for the CDR3: TGCAGTGCCGGGGGGGGGCGTAGTACAGATACGCAGTATTTT.

This clonotype was seen many times. This sequence joins TRBV5-1 and TRBJ2-1; the match to TRBD1 covers 7 bases. The CDR3 has 13 amino acids. Germline CDR1 reads SGHRS; CDR2 reads YFSETQ. After removal of 4 bases from V and 5 bases from J, the junction contained 3 bases not matched to a gene. Written as DNA, the CDR3 is TGCGCCAGCAGCGGGACAGTTAACAATGAGCAGTTCTTC. It is translated as CASSGTVNNEQFF.

This clonotype was detected only a few times. V and J are TRBV6-5 and TRBJ2-3; a weak D match, TRBD2 (6 bases). The CDR3 loop spans 16 amino acids. CDR1 is MNHEY and CDR2 is SVGAGI in the germline V gene. V shed 0 bases and J shed 3 bases, with 13 bases lying between them. The chain's CDR3 is CASSYSIAEETDTQYF. In DNA, the CDR3 is TGTGCCAGCAGTTACTCGATAGCGGAGGAGACAGATACGCAGTATTTT.

The V call is TRBV19, the J call TRBJ1-3; possible D gene TRBD1, 6 bases. Germline V gene lookup returns CDR1 LNHDA and CDR2 SQIVND (reference sequence). This CDR3 contains 17 residues. Trimming removed 3 bases at V and 4 bases at J, with 19 bases between. CDR3 residues: CASSISGTDSNGNTIYF. In nucleotides, the CDR3 is TGTGCCAGTAGTATCAGCGGGACGGACAGTAACGGAAACACCATATATTTT. Supplemented by reference TRBV19 and TRBJ1-3, the full variable domain reads DGGITQSPKYLFRKEGQNVTLSCEQNLNHDAMYWYRQDPGQGLRLIYYSQIVNDFQKGDIAEGYSVSREKKESFPLTVTSAQKNPTAFYLCASSISGTDSNGNTIYFGEGSWLTVV.

This clonotype came up once. A read error may account for a junction end that differs from germline. This rearrangement joins TRBV7-9 to TRBJ1-3; unclear D gene. The CDR3 sequence is 15 residues long. Germline V gene lookup returns CDR1 SEHNR and CDR2 FQNEAQ (reference sequence). CDR3 sequence reads: CASSLASYSGNTIHF. CDR3 sequence (DNA): TGTGCCAGCAGCTTAGCGAGCTACTCTGGAAACACCATACATTTT.